These T cell receptor beta chains were read from a single sample in a study of shared clonotypes between healthy human individuals. Generated by immunoSEQ multiplex PCR, the TCRdb table keeps only in-frame clones and is missing some. In the table there are 2 million to 2.5 million clones, approximately 95% of which are singletons. Sequenced sample: naive CD4+ T cells from PBMCs. The origin of the receptors is a man younger than 35 in good health. Some clones in this sample may be carry-over from other donors' samples. The CDR3 runs from the conserved cysteine through the conserved F or W. A D gene is named only where the DNA matches it firmly.

V: TRBV7-9; J: TRBJ2-7; D: .; DNA: TGTGCCAGCAGCTTAGTCGACGAGCAGTACTTC; CDR3: CASSLVDEQYF
V: TRBV9; J: TRBJ2-5; D: .; DNA: TGTGCCAGCAGCGTAGGGCTTGGGATCTCTCGAGAGACCCAGTACTTC; CDR3: CASSVGLGISRETQYF
V: TRBV19; J: TRBJ1-4; D: TRBD1; DNA: TGTGCCAGTAGTTACAGGGGGCCTAATGAAAAACTGTTTTTT; CDR3: CASSYRGPNEKLFF
V: TRBV6-5; J: TRBJ2-2; D: .; DNA: TGTGCCAGCAGACGGGACACTTCCAACACCGGGGAGCTGTTTTTT; CDR3: CASRRDTSNTGELFF
V: TRBV28; J: TRBJ2-7; D: TRBD2; DNA: TGTGCCAGCGGTCTAGCGGGAATCTACGAGCAGTACTTC; CDR3: CASGLAGIYEQYF
V: TRBV5-1; J: TRBJ2-7; D: .; DNA: TGCGCCAGCAGCTTGGCCGCAGGGCCCTACGAGCAGTACTTC; CDR3: CASSLAAGPYEQYF
V: TRBV28; J: TRBJ1-5; D: .; DNA: TGTGCCAGCACCATTGCAGGGCAGGGCAATCAGCCCCAGCATTTT; CDR3: CASTIAGQGNQPQHF
V: TRBV4-1; J: TRBJ2-1; D: TRBD2; DNA: TGCGCCAGCAGCCAAGGGAGGTCTAGTTGGACTAGCGGAAACAATGAGCAGTTCTTC; CDR3: CASSQGRSSWTSGNNEQFF
V: TRBV6-1; J: TRBJ2-3; D: .; DNA: TGTGCCAGCAGGGCAGGGGTGTTGAGCACAGATACGCAGTATTTT; CDR3: CASRAGVLSTDTQYF
V: TRBV5-1; J: TRBJ1-2; D: TRBD1; DNA: TGCGCCAGCAGCTTAGGGACAGGGAACGGCTACACCTTC; CDR3: CASSLGTGNGYTF
V: TRBV7-9; J: TRBJ2-1; D: TRBD2; DNA: TGTGCCAGCAGCTTATCACGCGGGAGGGCCTACAATGAGCAGTTCTTC; CDR3: CASSLSRGRAYNEQFF
V: TRBV6-6; J: TRBJ1-5; D: .; DNA: TGTGCCAGCAGTTACCCAGGAGAGGGTCAGCCCCAGCATTTT; CDR3: CASSYPGEGQPQHF